Below, 6 T cell receptor beta chains from the same sample are listed, as sequenced in a study of neurological immune-mediated disorders. As for time point: longitudinal time-point 1 (baseline). TCRdb re-called the 5' RACE reads through MiXCR, storing one row per CDR3 protein. The sample lists tens of thousands of distinct CDR3 sequences, approximately 10% occurring once. Sequenced material: PBMCs. The receptors derive from a young man in good health.

This clonotype was counted at least ten times. The chain employs TRBV29-1 and TRBJ2-3; D might be TRBD1 or TRBD2, each matching 5 bases. Germline CDR1 reads SQVTM; CDR2 reads ANQGSEA. Trimming left V 7 bases short and J 1 base short, with 18 bases between. The CDR3 contains 15 residues. The CDR3 is CSAPSGAGGTDTQYF. The CDR3 coding sequence is TGCAGCGCCCCGAGTGGGGCCGGGGGCACAGATACGCAGTATTTT.

Only one count was recorded for this clonotype. The chain uses TRBV10-3 and TRBJ2-7, with a possible D match to TRBD2 (6 bases). V was pared by 2 bases and J by 1 base, with 15 bases between. Germline values: CDR1 ENHRY, CDR2 SYGVKD. There are 16 residues in the CDR3. The CDR3 protein is CAISEGGSEHSYEQYF. The CDR3 bases are TGTGCCATCAGTGAGGGGGGGTCGGAACATTCCTACGAGCAGTACTTC.

The sample holds many counts of this clonotype. CDR3 in DNA: TGCAGTGCGCCCCTTGCGGACACCTACGAGCAGTACTTC. It translates to CSAPLADTYEQYF. This chain uses TRBV20-1 with TRBJ2-7; D may be TRBD1 (5 bases). The CDR3 totals 13 residues. V shed 6 bases and J shed 2 bases, with 14 bases lying between them. Per germline, CDR1 DFQATT and CDR2 SNEGSKA (reference sequence).

This clonotype was seen many times. The J gene is TRBJ2-7, the V gene TRBV2, with 11 bases aligning to TRBD1. This CDR3 comprises 14 residues. With V trimmed by 6 bases and J by 0 bases, 1 base remained unmatched. Germline V gives CDR1 SNHLY, CDR2 FYNNEI. CDR3 protein: CASRDRGLSYEQYF. DNA of the CDR3: TGTGCCAGCAGGGACAGGGGGCTCTCCTACGAGCAGTACTTC.

Note on this clonotype: Possible read error: a much larger clone is one base away. J is TRBJ2-4 and V is TRBV19; 11 positions agree with TRBD1. CDR3 length: 15 amino acids. Germline V lookup: CDR1 LNHDA, CDR2 SQIVND (reference sequence). The CDR3 here is CASSPFAGTGGNQNF. CDR3 nucleotides: TGTGCCAGTAGTCCCTTTGCCGGGACAGGGGGAAATCAGAACTTC.

This clonotype appeared many times. The CDR3 is CASSNRDRSYEQYF. The CDR3 coding sequence is TGTGCCAGCAGCAACCGGGACAGGTCCTACGAGCAGTACTTC. J is TRBJ2-7 and V is TRBV3-1; 8 bases map to TRBD1. This CDR3 has 14 amino acids. Germline loops: CDR1 LGHDT, CDR2 YNNKEL (reference sequence). V shed 5 bases and J 1 base; nucleotides not matched to a gene: 4.